This passage covers 25 T cell receptor beta chains from one sample sequenced in a study of technical replicates of blood from a handful of donors. TCRdb keeps only in-frame clones here, not all; method: immunoSEQ multiplex PCR. The sample lists 10,000 to 15,000 clones, roughly 93% occurring once. The source material was PBMCs. The source is a human donor in good health.

The chain carries TRBV30 and TRBJ1-2, with 9 bases fitting TRBD1. Germline lookup yields CDR1 GTSNPN and CDR2 SVGIG (reference sequence). After removal of 4 bases from V and 6 bases from J, the junction contained 12 bases not matched to a gene. The CDR3 is 15 residues long. CDR3 residues: CAWTYTGTGSDGYTF. CDR3 sequence (DNA): TGTGCCTGGACCTACACCGGGACAGGGTCGGATGGCTACACCTTC.

This chain joins TRBV7-8 and TRBJ1-2; 7 bases match TRBD1. Trimming cost V 5 bases and J 6 bases; bases outside gene matches: 3. In germline, CDR1 is SGHVS, CDR2 FQNEAQ. This CDR3 is built from 12 residues. CDR3 sequence: CASSRDRDGYTF. CDR3 bases: TGTGCCAGCAGCCGGGACAGAGATGGCTACACCTTC.

The rearrangement joins TRBV7-2 to TRBJ2-7, with a tentative D call TRBD2 (5 bases). Germline V gene sequence: CDR1 SGHTA, CDR2 FQGNSA. The CDR3 is 14 amino acids. V was cut by 5 bases and J by 2 bases, with 13 bases left in between. CDR3 DNA sequence: TGTGCCAGCAGCCCTAGCCAAATTACCTACGAGCAGTACTTC. This encodes CASSPSQITYEQYF. Supplemented by reference TRBV7-2 and TRBJ2-7, the full variable domain reads GAGVSQSPSNKVTEKGKDVELRCDPISGHTALYWYRQSLGQGLEFLIYFQGNSAPDKSGLPSDRFSAERTGGSVSTLTIQRTQQEDSAVYLCASSPSQITYEQYFGPGTRLTVT.

The rearrangement uses TRBV9 and TRBJ2-5; D may be TRBD1 (6 bases). Trimming left V 4 bases short and J 9 bases short, with 19 bases between. The CDR3 sequence is 14 residues long. Germline loops: CDR1 SGDLS, CDR2 YYNGEE. The CDR3 region has the DNA TGTGCCAGCAGCCCAACAGGGCAACTCGGGGCCCAGTACTTC. Amino acid sequence: CASSPTGQLGAQYF. Filled out from reference TRBV9 and TRBJ2-5, the complete variable domain reads DSGVTQTPKHLITATGQRVTLRCSPRSGDLSVYWYQQSLDQGLQFLIQYYNGEERAKGNILERFSAQQFPDLHSELNLSSLELGDSALYFCASSPTGQLGAQYFGPGTRLLVL.

CDR3 bases: TGTGCCAGCTCACCTCTAGCGGACTCCTACAATGAGCAGTTCTTC. This translates into CASSPLADSYNEQFF. The chain carries TRBV18 and TRBJ2-1; 7 bases align to TRBD2. The CDR3 is 15 amino acids. Unmatched junction bases numbered 2, after V lost 3 bases and J lost 0 bases. CDR1 is KGHSH, CDR2 LQKENI, per germline.

The V call is TRBV29-1, the J call TRBJ2-2; D may be TRBD1 (6 bases). V was shortened by 3 bases and J by 1 base, with 6 bases between the two germline ends. Germline V gene sequence: CDR1 SQVTM, CDR2 ANQGSEA. The CDR3 runs to 13 residues. CDR3 region: CSVDRGNTGELFF. For the CDR3, the DNA is TGCAGCGTTGACAGGGGGAACACCGGGGAGCTGTTTTTT.

The chain carries TRBV18 and TRBJ1-1; 7 bases line up with TRBD1. The CDR3 length is 12 residues. CDR1 KGHSH and CDR2 LQKENI come from the germline V gene. V shed 2 bases, J shed 7 bases, and the junction held 1 base outside the gene matches. CDR3: CASSPRTGEAFF. CDR3 in DNA: TGTGCCAGCTCACCAAGGACAGGTGAAGCTTTCTTT.

The chain couples TRBV5-1 to TRBJ1-1; maybe TRBD1 (6 bases). In germline, CDR1 is SGHRS, CDR2 YFSETQ. V was cut by 2 bases and J by 1 base, with 12 bases left in between. CDR3 size: 15 residues. CDR3 protein: CASSLQGWGNTEAFF. DNA for the CDR3: TGCGCCAGCAGCTTACAGGGTTGGGGGAACACTGAAGCTTTCTTT. Supplemented by reference TRBV5-1 and TRBJ1-1, the full variable domain reads KAGVTQTPRYLIKTRGQQVTLSCSPISGHRSVSWYQQTPGQGLQFLFEYFSETQRNKGNFPGRFSGRQFSNSRSEMNVSTLELGDSALYLCASSLQGWGNTEAFFGQGTRLTVV.

The chain carries TRBV18 and TRBJ2-5, with 7 bases matching TRBD1. V gave up 4 bases and J gave up 3 bases; unmatched junction bases: 2. This CDR3 is built from 13 residues. The germline CDR1 and CDR2 sequences are KGHSH and LQKENI. The CDR3 protein is CASSRGQEETQYF. The CDR3 nucleotides read TGTGCCAGCTCACGCGGACAGGAAGAGACCCAGTACTTC.

The chain couples TRBV7-9 to TRBJ2-5; the D gene is possibly TRBD1 (5 bases). V dropped 4 bases and J dropped 1 base, with 10 bases sitting between them. The CDR3 has 14 amino acids. Per the germline V gene, CDR1 is SEHNR and CDR2 is FQNEAQ (reference sequence). CDR3 in amino acids: CASSSSGSQETQYF. The CDR3 nucleotides are TGTGCCAGCAGCTCTTCAGGGTCCCAAGAGACCCAGTACTTC.

V and J are TRBV6-4 and TRBJ2-7, with TRBD2 matching over 7 bases. V was pared by 4 bases and J by 3 bases, with 12 bases of the junction left unmatched. There are 16 residues in the CDR3. Germline V CDR1 and CDR2: MRHNA, SNTAGT. In DNA form, the CDR3 reads TGTGCCAGCAGTGTTTTAACCGGGAGGAAAGACTACGAGCAGTACTTC. Its protein is CASSVLTGRKDYEQYF.

The chain links TRBV5-6 to TRBJ1-1, with D possibly being TRBD1 (5 bases). Per the germline V gene, CDR1 is SGHDT and CDR2 is YYEEEE. The V end was cut by 4 bases, the J end by 7 bases, with 23 bases between. The CDR3 sequence is 16 residues long. The DNA for the CDR3 is TGTGCCAGCAGCCATCGGGACTATCGGGCGGGAAATGAAGCTTTCTTT. It encodes CASSHRDYRAGNEAFF.

This clone was observed a single time. DNA of the CDR3: TGTGCCAGCAGCGAGACAGGGTCATCTGGGGCCAACGTCCTGACTTTC. This sequence encodes CASSETGSSGANVLTF. The genes are TRBV9 and TRBJ2-6; 7 nucleotides agree with TRBD1. The CDR3 has 16 amino acids. J gave up 1 base and V 3 bases, and 4 bases lay outside the gene matches. CDR1 is SGDLS, CDR2 YYNGEE, per germline.

V is TRBV7-2 and J is TRBJ2-7; 10 nucleotides align to TRBD1. J was trimmed by 6 bases and V by 0 bases; bases with no gene match: 5. Germline V gene lookup returns CDR1 SGHTA and CDR2 FQGNSA. The CDR3 totals 15 residues. The DNA for the CDR3 is TGTGCCAGCAGCTTAGCTCCCGGACAGGGGGGCGAGCAGTACTTC. This encodes CASSLAPGQGGEQYF.

The chain joins TRBV13 to TRBJ1-1; D is ambiguous. Trimming left V 6 bases short and J 5 bases short, with 10 bases between. The CDR3 is 12 residues long. CDR1 is PRHDT and CDR2 is FYEKMQ in the germline V gene (reference sequence). DNA of the CDR3: TGTGCCAGCAGGAGGGTAAGAACTGAAGCTTTCTTT. Encoded protein: CASRRVRTEAFF. Using reference TRBV13 and TRBJ1-1 for the parts outside the CDR3, the full variable domain is AAGVIQSPRHLIKEKRETATLKCYPIPRHDTVYWYQQGPGQDPQFLISFYEKMQSDKGSIPDRFSAQQFSDYHSELNMSSLELGDSALYFCASRRVRTEAFFGQGTRLTVV.

The CDR3, as DNA: TGTGCCAGCAGAATACCCGCGGGCTACGAGCAGTACTTC. As protein: CASRIPAGYEQYF. This chain links TRBV6-6 with TRBJ2-7; the D gene is possibly TRBD2 (5 bases). The V gene lost 6 bases and the J gene lost 3 bases, with 12 bases spanning the gap. CDR1 MNHNY and CDR2 SVGAGI come from the germline V gene (reference sequence). The CDR3 has 13 amino acids.

J is TRBJ2-7 and V is TRBV6-1; a weak D match, TRBD2 (5 bases). Trimming stripped 6 bases from V and 6 bases from J, with 12 bases between. CDR1 is MNHNS, CDR2 SASEGT, per germline. This CDR3 contains 12 residues. CDR3 sequence (DNA): TGTGCCAGCAGACTAGGGCGGAGCGAGCAGTACTTC. Its translation: CASRLGRSEQYF.

CDR3 DNA sequence: TGTGCCAGCAGTCAACCAACAGGGGATAATGAGCCCCAGCATTTT. Residues: CASSQPTGDNEPQHF. The J gene is TRBJ1-5, the V gene TRBV6-1; 7 nucleotides align to TRBD1. Germline V gene sequence: CDR1 MNHNS, CDR2 SASEGT. The ends lost 5 bases at V and 8 bases at J; junction bases unmatched: 12. This CDR3 region has 15 residues.

This chain joins TRBV29-1 and TRBJ2-7, with D tentatively TRBD2 (6 bases). Germline CDR1 and CDR2: SQVTM and ANQGSEA. This CDR3 is 13 amino acids long. V lost 4 bases, J lost 2 bases, and 12 bases lay in between. The CDR3 loop is CSVVRDFPYEQYF. As DNA, the CDR3 is TGCAGCGTTGTGAGGGACTTTCCCTACGAGCAGTACTTC.

The rearrangement links TRBV5-8 to TRBJ2-1; possibly TRBD2 for D (5 bases). Germline assignment: CDR1 SGHTS and CDR2 YDEGEE. The CDR3 spans 14 residues. V lost 7 bases and J 0 bases, leaving 11 bases between the germline ends. The CDR3 DNA follows: TGTGCCAGCGGTCGGGGAGACTCCTACAATGAGCAGTTCTTC. It yields the protein CASGRGDSYNEQFF. Variable domain in full (rest from reference TRBV5-8 and TRBJ2-1): EAGVTQSPTHLIKTRGQQATLRCSPISGHTSVYWYQQALGLGLQFLLWYDEGEERNRGNFPPRFSGRQFPNYSSELNVNALELEDSALYLCASGRGDSYNEQFFGPGTRLTVL.

In the case of this clone: Here the CDR3 omits its conserved ending phenylalanine or tryptophan, so a read error is the likely source. The DNA is omitted, as the CDR3 cannot be located on it reliably, and the CDR3 follows TCRdb's listing. The rearrangement joins TRBV6-5 to TRBJ2-3; TRBD1, the table's D call, lacks a check against the DNA. Germline V CDR1 and CDR2: MNHEY, SVGAGI. Including both end residues, the CDR3 is 11 amino acids long. The CDR3 protein is CASTLGDSLQV.

This rearrangement joins TRBV30 to TRBJ2-7, with a tentative D call TRBD1 (6 bases). Germline CDR1 is GTSNPN and CDR2 is SVGIG (reference sequence). The CDR3 is made up of 13 amino acids. Trimming shortened V by 4 bases and J by 6 bases, and 16 bases separated the two germline ends. The CDR3 protein is CAWIQGPGREQYF. Written as DNA, the CDR3 is TGTGCCTGGATTCAGGGGCCAGGTCGCGAGCAGTACTTC.

V is TRBV14 and J is TRBJ2-1; possible D gene TRBD2, 6 bases. Germline V gene sequence: CDR1 SGHDN, CDR2 FVKESK. The CDR3 is 19 residues long. Trimming removed 1 base at V and 4 bases at J, with 23 bases between. The CDR3 coding sequence is TGTGCCAGCAGCCAAGTCAGTGGATCCTCGGGAGCTGTGTACAATGAGCAGTTCTTC. It is translated as CASSQVSGSSGAVYNEQFF.

In nucleotides, the CDR3 is TGTGCCAGCAGTTTCTCGCGCAGGTCAGACGAGCAGTACTTC. It yields the protein CASSFSRRSDEQYF. The J gene is TRBJ2-7, the V gene TRBV25-1, with unresolved D. The CDR3 has 14 residues. The germline V and J ends were trimmed by 5 bases and 5 bases, with 16 bases remaining between them. Per the germline V gene, CDR1 is MGHDK and CDR2 is SYGVNS.

The chain joins TRBV5-1 to TRBJ2-1; no firm D call. The CDR3 is 16 amino acids. Germline assignment: CDR1 SGHRS and CDR2 YFSETQ. Deletions cut 0 bases from V and 0 bases from J, with 10 bases between. CDR3 nucleotide sequence: TGCGCCAGCAGCTTGGTCGCGGCTAGCTCCTACAATGAGCAGTTCTTC. Amino acid sequence: CASSLVAASSYNEQFF.